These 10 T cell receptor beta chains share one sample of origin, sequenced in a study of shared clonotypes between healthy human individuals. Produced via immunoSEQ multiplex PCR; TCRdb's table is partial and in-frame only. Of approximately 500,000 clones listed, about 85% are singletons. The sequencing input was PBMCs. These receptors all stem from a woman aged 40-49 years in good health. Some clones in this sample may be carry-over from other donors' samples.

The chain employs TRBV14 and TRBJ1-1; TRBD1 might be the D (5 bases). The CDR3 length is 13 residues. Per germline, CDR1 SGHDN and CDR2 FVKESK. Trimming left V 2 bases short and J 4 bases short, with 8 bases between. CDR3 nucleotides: TGTGCCAGCAGCCAACAGGGTCTCACTGAAGCTTTCTTT. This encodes CASSQQGLTEAFF.

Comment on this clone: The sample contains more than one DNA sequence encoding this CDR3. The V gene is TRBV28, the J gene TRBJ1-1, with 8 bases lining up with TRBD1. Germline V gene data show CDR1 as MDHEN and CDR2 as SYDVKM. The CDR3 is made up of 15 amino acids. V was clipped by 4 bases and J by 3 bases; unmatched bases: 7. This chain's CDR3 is CASSSTGGVYTEAFF. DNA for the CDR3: TGTGCCAGCAGTTCAACAGGGGGTGTCTACACTGAAGCTTTCTTT. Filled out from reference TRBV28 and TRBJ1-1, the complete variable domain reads DVKVTQSSRYLVKRTGEKVFLECVQDMDHENMFWYRQDPGLGLRLIYFSYDVKMKEKGDIPEGYSVSREKKERFSLILESASTNQTSMYLCASSSTGGVYTEAFFGQGTRLTVV.

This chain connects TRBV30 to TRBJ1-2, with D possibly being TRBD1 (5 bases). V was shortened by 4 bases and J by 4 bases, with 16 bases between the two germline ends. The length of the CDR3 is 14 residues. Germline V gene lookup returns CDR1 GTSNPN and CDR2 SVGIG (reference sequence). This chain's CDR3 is CAWKQGGPPYGYTF. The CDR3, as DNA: TGTGCCTGGAAGCAGGGAGGTCCCCCCTATGGCTACACCTTC.

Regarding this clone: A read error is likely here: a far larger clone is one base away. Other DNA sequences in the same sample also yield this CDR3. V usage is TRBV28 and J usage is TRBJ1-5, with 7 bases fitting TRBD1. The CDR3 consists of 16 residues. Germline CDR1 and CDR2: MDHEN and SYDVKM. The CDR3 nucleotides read TGTGCTAGCAGTTTAAACAGGGGACCGGTGGGTCAGCCCCAGCATTTT. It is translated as CASSLNRGPVGQPQHF.

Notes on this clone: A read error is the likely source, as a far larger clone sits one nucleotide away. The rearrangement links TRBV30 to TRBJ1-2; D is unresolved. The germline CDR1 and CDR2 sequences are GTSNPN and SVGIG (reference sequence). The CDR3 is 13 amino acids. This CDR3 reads CALSEMTHYGYTF. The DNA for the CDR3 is TGTGCCTTGAGTGAGATGACTCACTATGGCTACACCTTC.

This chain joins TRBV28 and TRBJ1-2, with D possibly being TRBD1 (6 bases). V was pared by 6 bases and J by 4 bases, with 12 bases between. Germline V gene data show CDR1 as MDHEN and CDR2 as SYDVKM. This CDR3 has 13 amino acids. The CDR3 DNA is TGTGCCAGCAGCCCTAGACAGGTCTATGGCTACACCTTC. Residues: CASSPRQVYGYTF.

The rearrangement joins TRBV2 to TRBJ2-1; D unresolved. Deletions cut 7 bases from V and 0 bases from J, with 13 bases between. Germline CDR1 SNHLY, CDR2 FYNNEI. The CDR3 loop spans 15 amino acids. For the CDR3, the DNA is TGTGCCAGCAACTCGAGGCGGAGCTCCTACAATGAGCAGTTCTTC. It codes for CASNSRRSSYNEQFF.

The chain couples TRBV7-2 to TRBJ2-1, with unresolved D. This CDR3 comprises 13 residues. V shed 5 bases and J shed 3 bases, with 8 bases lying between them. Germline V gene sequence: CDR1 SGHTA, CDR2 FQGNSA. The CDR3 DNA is TGTGCCAGCAGCCCTGGATTCTACAATGAGCAGTTCTTC. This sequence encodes CASSPGFYNEQFF. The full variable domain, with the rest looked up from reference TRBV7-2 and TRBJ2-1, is GAGVSQSPSNKVTEKGKDVELRCDPISGHTALYWYRQSLGQGLEFLIYFQGNSAPDKSGLPSDRFSAERTGGSVSTLTIQRTQQEDSAVYLCASSPGFYNEQFFGPGTRLTVL.

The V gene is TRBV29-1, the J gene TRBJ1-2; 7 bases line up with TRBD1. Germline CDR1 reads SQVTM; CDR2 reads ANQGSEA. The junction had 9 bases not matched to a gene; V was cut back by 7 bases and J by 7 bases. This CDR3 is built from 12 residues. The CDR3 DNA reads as TGCAGCGCGTACAGGGGCCCCCTTGGCTACACCTTC. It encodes CSAYRGPLGYTF.

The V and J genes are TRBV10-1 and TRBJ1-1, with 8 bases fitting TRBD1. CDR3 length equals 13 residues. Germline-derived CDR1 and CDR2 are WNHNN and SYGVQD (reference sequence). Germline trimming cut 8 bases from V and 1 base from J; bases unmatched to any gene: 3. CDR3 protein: CASRDRPNTEAFF. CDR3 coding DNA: TGCGCCAGCCGGGACAGGCCGAACACTGAAGCTTTCTTT.